The present entry profiles one T cell receptor (beta chain) with its context. Its specificity is unknown. This record comes from a study of beta chain features in type 1 diabetes. The study, taken as a whole, reports: Shorter TCRB CDR3s, moderately but significantly so, marked every one of the four CD4+ subsets in Type 1 diabetes patients.

The CDR3 totals 13 residues. Germline lookup yields CDR1 MNHEY and CDR2 SMNVEV (reference sequence). V lost 8 bases, J lost 4 bases, and 15 bases lay in between. Reverse transcription of all isolated RNA meant that expressed TCRB transcripts were sequenced. Here immunoSEQ multiplex PCR was the method, and the copy in TCRdb shows in-frame clones only, minus some. The table includes roughly 50,000 clones, approximately 52% detected once. The rearrangement links TRBV27 to TRBJ2-7; a weak D match, TRBD1 (5 bases). Sequences were obtained from Tregs from blood. The source of this sequence is a woman aged 40-49 years with type 1 diabetes. In DNA form, the CDR3 reads TGTGCCAGCTACACTTCAGGGCAGTACGAGCAGTACTTC. Translating gives CASYTSGQYEQYF.